This T cell receptor (beta chain) was identified during a study of blood T cell repertoires in COVID-19 (dated by TCRdb to the early 2020s). With respect to the entire study: The collaborator samples originated in the United States, Italy and Spain and spanned the acute and convalescent phases of COVID-19. Samples came from the ongoing ImmuneRACE study (first 160 participants) plus 1,254 subjects from 6 global collaborators. The prospective study material was composed of cDNA or gDNA derived from T cells, B-cell-depleted T cells, or PBMCs. The repertoires were released in a freely available public database meant as a resource for research on the immune response to SARS-CoV-2. The sample metadata nearly always contained a de-identified subject ID, COVID-19 status, age in years and sex. Deeply sampled blood TCRbeta repertoires from subjects exposed to, actively infected with, or recovered from COVID-19 were included in the dataset. Where available, HLA class I and class II types were taken from metadata supplied by the sample provider and were not determined by assay-based typing. The investigation overall reported the following: The amount of clinical and demographic metadata varied by source and participant and was provided uncurated.

Comment on this clone: This receptor's antigen is unknown. No quality values exist for individual bases; no much larger clone is one base distant.

Each collaborating institution followed its own protocols to collect whole blood in K2EDTA tubes. For TCRbeta analysis, collaborators shipped samples as frozen whole blood, isolated PBMCs, or DNA extracted from either of those sample types. CDR1 and CDR2 were assigned from the germline V gene as KGHDR and SFDVKD. At the junction V is shortened by 1 base and J by 5 bases; bases outside the gene matches: 5. Spanning cysteine to phenylalanine, the CDR3 consists of 16 amino acids. Of the read, only the CDR3 DNA is kept; its 48 bases are in frame from base 1. TCRbeta CDR3 regions were amplified from genomic DNA by means of the immunoSEQ Assay, a bias-controlled multiplex PCR. The original methods were these. The number of nucleated cells in each sample was estimated from the amplification of reference gene primers within the assay. Sequence reads were collapsed and filtered to measure the absolute abundance of every unique TCRbeta CDR3 rearrangement. For each sample, productive Simpson clonality was calculated by taking the square root of Simpson's diversity index across productive rearrangements. TCRdb holds this immuneACCESS table with in-frame rearrangements only. Some clones are missing; in checked studies, unresolved V genes explain under half, and the rest has no known cause. From that table come the V and J calls and clone size; the DNA was used to work out D and trimming. The sample has about 98,000 clones on record, roughly four fifths of them singletons. The ten most abundant clones make up 4.1% of the sample.

The sample comprised peripheral blood. Rearrangement joined TRBV24-1 to TRBJ2-1, and TRBD1 matches 9 of the central bases. The sequence came from a man between 60 and 70 years old with acute or convalescent COVID-19. The DNA sequence is TGTGCCACCAGTGATTTTGGGACAGGGTACCACAATGAGCAGTTCTTC. This sequence encodes CATSDFGTGYHNEQFF.